This T cell receptor beta chain is drawn from a study of blood T cell repertoires in COVID-19. Study information: Material from acute and convalescent COVID-19 was sourced from the United States, Italy and Spain. Nucleic acid was either cDNA or gDNA, and it came from T cells, B-cell-depleted T cells, or PBMCs.

The data were produced by immunoSEQ multiplex PCR, yet TCRdb's version contains in-frame clones alone and is incomplete. This table has approximately 170,000 clones, 84% appearing once. The CDR3 consists of 16 residues. Germline V CDR1 and CDR2: LGHNA, YSLEER. J lost 3 bases, V lost 4 bases, and 4 bases had no gene match. The V and J genes are TRBV4-3 and TRBJ2-1; 12 bases agree with TRBD1. This TCR was sampled from a man between 65 and 85 years old with active or convalescent COVID-19. Sequenced: peripheral blood. CDR3 DNA: TGCGCCAGCAGCCGCGGGACAGGGGGCTTCTACAATGAGCAGTTCTTC. Encoded protein: CASSRGTGGFYNEQFF.